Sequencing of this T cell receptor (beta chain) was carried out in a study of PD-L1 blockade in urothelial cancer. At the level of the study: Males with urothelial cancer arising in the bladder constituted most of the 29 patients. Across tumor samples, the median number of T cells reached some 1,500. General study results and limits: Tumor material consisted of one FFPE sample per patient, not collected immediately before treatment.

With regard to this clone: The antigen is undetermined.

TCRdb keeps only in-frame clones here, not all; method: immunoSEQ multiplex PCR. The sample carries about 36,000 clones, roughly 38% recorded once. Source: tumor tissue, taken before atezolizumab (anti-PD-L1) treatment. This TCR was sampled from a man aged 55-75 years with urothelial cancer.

CDR3 residues: CASSPSRDRGYEQYF. For the CDR3, the DNA is TGTGCCAGCTCTCCTTCCCGGGACAGGGGCTACGAGCAGTACTTC. This sequence joins TRBV6-8 and TRBJ2-7; 10 nucleotides agree with TRBD1. The CDR3 loop spans 15 amino acids. With 8 bases clipped from V and 3 bases from J, the junction kept 10 bases outside the gene matches. Germline V gene sequence: CDR1 MNHGY, CDR2 SAAAGT.